One sample yielded the 10 T cell receptor beta chains listed below, sequenced in a study of T-cell memory formation after mild COVID-19. MiXCR was run by TCRdb on the 5' RACE reads, yielding one entry per CDR3 protein. The table has hundreds of thousands of distinct CDR3 sequences, about 20% seen once. What was sequenced was PBMCs or a T cell subset sorted from them (not recorded which). Every receptor here comes from an adult woman who had mild COVID-19 (a few samples of this study predate the infection). Cell type and time point are not known.

This sequence joins TRBV5-1 and TRBJ2-1, with D maybe TRBD2 (5 bases). The CDR3 has 13 residues. The germline V and J ends were trimmed by 4 bases and 9 bases, with 14 bases remaining between them. CDR1 is SGHRS and CDR2 is YFSETQ in the germline V gene. The CDR3 region is CASSNPGGREQFF. CDR3 DNA: TGCGCCAGCAGCAATCCTGGAGGACGTGAGCAGTTCTTC.

The V gene is TRBV7-6, the J gene TRBJ2-1; D is unresolved. The germline V and J ends were trimmed by 3 bases and 3 bases, with 12 bases remaining between them. The CDR3 sequence is 15 residues long. Germline CDR1 and CDR2: SGHVS and FNYEAQ. The CDR3 region has the DNA TGTGCCAGCAGCTTTGGGCGAACTTTCTACAATGAGCAGTTCTTC. Amino acids: CASSFGRTFYNEQFF.

This clonotype has more than one count but fewer than ten. The chain carries TRBV4-3 and TRBJ2-7; 9 nucleotides agree with TRBD1. The germline V gene has CDR1 LGHNA and CDR2 YSLEER. The CDR3 spans 16 residues. J was trimmed by 2 bases and V by 2 bases; bases with no gene match: 7. The CDR3 coding sequence is TGCGCCAGCAGCCAACACACCGGGACAGGGACCTACGAGCAGTACTTC. Its translation: CASSQHTGTGTYEQYF.

The genes are TRBV6-5 and TRBJ1-5; 7 bases are a match to TRBD1. There are 16 residues in the CDR3. Germline V gives CDR1 MNHEY, CDR2 SVGAGI. Losses at the gene ends were 5 bases for V and 0 bases for J; bases not matched to a gene: 7. The CDR3 region is CASSKGTVSSNQPQHF. For the CDR3, the DNA is TGTGCCAGCAGTAAAGGGACAGTTTCTAGCAATCAGCCCCAGCATTTT.

The J gene is TRBJ2-3, the V gene TRBV7-8, with 9 bases aligning to TRBD2. V was pared by 1 base and J by 4 bases, with 3 bases of the junction left unmatched. The CDR3 consists of 15 residues. Germline V CDR1 and CDR2: SGHVS, FQNEAQ. The chain's CDR3 is CASSLGASGADTQYF. The CDR3 bases are TGTGCCAGCAGCTTAGGGGCTAGCGGGGCAGATACGCAGTATTTT.

This chain connects TRBV4-2 to TRBJ2-7; the match to TRBD1 covers 9 bases. The CDR3 has 14 residues. With 1 base clipped from V and 6 bases from J, the junction kept 4 bases outside the gene matches. From germline, CDR1 is LGHNA and CDR2 YNFKEQ. As DNA, the CDR3 is TGTGCCAGCAGCCAAGGCACAGGGGGCCCCGAGCAGTACTTC. Encoded protein: CASSQGTGGPEQYF.

The gene calls are TRBV29-1 and TRBJ2-7; D unclear. The V and J ends lost 2 bases and 0 bases respectively, with 11 bases between them. The CDR3 covers 14 residues. The germline gives CDR1 SQVTM, CDR2 ANQGSEA. CDR3: CSVERAGDSYEQYF. The CDR3 nucleotides read TGCAGCGTTGAAAGGGCAGGAGACTCCTACGAGCAGTACTTC.

This clonotype has a count of ten or more. This CDR3 is CASSLDPGELFF. DNA for the CDR3: TGTGCCAGCAGCTTAGATCCCGGGGAGCTGTTTTTT. The chain employs TRBV7-8 and TRBJ2-2; D is unclear. Germline V gene data show CDR1 as SGHVS and CDR2 as FQNEAQ. With 1 base removed from V and 6 bases from J, the gap between germline ends came to 3 bases. This CDR3 has 12 amino acids.

This clonotype was counted only a few times. The chain carries TRBV6-2 or TRBV6-3 and TRBJ2-1; tentative D call: TRBD1 (6 bases). Trimming shortened V by 2 bases and J by 7 bases, and 18 bases separated the two germline ends. Germline CDR1 and CDR2: MNHEY and SVGEGT. CDR3 length: 16 amino acids. As DNA, the CDR3 is TGTGCCAGCAGTTACGCCCACAGGGTCTTAGGTAATGAGCAGTTCTTC. Translating gives CASSYAHRVLGNEQFF.

The CDR3 is CASSTRGGGYEQYF. CDR3 nucleotide sequence: TGTGCCAGCAGTACCCGCGGGGGTGGCTACGAGCAGTACTTC. The V and J genes are TRBV6-5 and TRBJ2-7; TRBD2 matches at 7 bases. V shed 5 bases and J 3 bases; nucleotides not matched to a gene: 7. The germline V gene has CDR1 MNHEY and CDR2 SVGAGI. The CDR3 is 14 residues long.